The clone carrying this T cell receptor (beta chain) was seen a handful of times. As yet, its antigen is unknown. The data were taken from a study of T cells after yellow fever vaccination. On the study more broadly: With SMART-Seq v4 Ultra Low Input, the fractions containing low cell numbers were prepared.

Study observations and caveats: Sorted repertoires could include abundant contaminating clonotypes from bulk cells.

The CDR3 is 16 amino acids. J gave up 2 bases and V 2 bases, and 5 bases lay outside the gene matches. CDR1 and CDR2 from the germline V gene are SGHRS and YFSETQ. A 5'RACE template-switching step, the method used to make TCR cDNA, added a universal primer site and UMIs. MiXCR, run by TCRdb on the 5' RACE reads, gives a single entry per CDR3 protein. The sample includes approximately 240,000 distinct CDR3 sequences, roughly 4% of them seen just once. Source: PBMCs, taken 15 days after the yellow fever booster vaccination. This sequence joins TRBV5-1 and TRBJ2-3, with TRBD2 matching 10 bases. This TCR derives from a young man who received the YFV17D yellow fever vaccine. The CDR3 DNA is TGCGCCAGCAGCTTCGGACTAGCGGCGAACACAGATACGCAGTATTTT. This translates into CASSFGLAANTDTQYF.